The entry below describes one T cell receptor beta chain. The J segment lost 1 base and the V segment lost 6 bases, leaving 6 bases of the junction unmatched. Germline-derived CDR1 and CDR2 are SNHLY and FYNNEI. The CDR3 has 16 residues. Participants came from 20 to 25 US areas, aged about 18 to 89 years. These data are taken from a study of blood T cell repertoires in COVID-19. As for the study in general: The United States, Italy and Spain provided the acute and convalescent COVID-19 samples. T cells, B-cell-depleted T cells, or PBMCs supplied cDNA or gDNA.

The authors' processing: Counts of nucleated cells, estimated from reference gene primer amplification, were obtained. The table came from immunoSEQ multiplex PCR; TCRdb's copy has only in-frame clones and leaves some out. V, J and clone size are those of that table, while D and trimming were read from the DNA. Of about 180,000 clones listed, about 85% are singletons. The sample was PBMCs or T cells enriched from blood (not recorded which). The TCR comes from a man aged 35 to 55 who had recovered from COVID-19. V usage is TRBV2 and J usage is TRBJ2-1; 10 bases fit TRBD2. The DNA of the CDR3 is TGTGCCAGCAGGGAACTAGCGGGGTTATCCTACAATGAGCAGTTCTTC. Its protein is CASRELAGLSYNEQFF.